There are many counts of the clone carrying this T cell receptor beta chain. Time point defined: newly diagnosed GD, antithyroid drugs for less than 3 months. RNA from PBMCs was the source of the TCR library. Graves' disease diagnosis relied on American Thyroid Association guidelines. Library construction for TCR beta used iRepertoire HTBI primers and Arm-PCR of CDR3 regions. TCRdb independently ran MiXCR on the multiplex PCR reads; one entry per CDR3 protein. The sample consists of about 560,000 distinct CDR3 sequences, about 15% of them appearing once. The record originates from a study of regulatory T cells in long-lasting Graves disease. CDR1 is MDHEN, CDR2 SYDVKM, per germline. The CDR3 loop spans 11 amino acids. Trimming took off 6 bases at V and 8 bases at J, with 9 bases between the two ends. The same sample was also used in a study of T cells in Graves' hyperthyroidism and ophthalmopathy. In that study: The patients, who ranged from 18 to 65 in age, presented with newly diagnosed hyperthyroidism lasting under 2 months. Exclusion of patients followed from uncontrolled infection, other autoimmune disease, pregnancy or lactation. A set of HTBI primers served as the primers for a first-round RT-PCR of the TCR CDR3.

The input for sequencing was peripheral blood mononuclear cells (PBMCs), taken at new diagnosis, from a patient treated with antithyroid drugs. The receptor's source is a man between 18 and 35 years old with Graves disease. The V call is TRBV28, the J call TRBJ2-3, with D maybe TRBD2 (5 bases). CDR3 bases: TGTGCCAGCAGCCCCCGGGGTACGCAGTATTTT. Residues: CASSPRGTQYF.